This TCR beta chain originates from a study of regulatory T cells in long-lasting Graves disease. Study findings and constraints: It was possible that the small sample size reduced accuracy. The work looked only at peripheral blood and did not look at thyroid tissue. Persistent Graves' patients showed less TCR diversity than newly diagnosed patients showed. Favored usage of TRBV28, TRBJ1-2 and TRBJ2-5 was recorded in persistent disease.

Arm-PCR with iRepertoire HTBI primers amplified the CDR3 regions for these TCR beta libraries. TCRdb redid the calling of the multiplex PCR reads with MiXCR, one entry per CDR3 protein. The sample gives around 460,000 distinct CDR3 sequences, approximately 23% of which show up once; 13% is in the top ten. V lost 7 bases to trimming and J lost 2 bases, with 14 bases between them. The germline V gene has CDR1 LNHDA and CDR2 SQIVND (reference sequence). The CDR3 is 14 residues long. This sample's time point: persistent/refractory GD, antithyroid drugs over 5 years with positive TRAb. Making the TCR library involved RNA that had been extracted from PBMCs. This clonotype appeared many times. What it binds is not known.

The origin of this receptor is a female donor with Graves disease. J is TRBJ2-5 and V is TRBV19, with D tentatively TRBD1 or TRBD2 (5 bases each). The sequencing used peripheral blood mononuclear cells (PBMCs), collected when the disease was refractory, from a patient treated with antithyroid drugs. CDR3 nucleotides: TGTGCCAGTATCAAGGGGAGCGAACAAGAGACCCAGTACTTC. Its protein product is CASIKGSEQETQYF.